This TCR beta chain was found in a study of cytomegalovirus exposure and HLA in healthy donors. PCR amplification relied on 60 Vbeta primers (plus 13 Jbeta primers). The repertoire was sequenced with immunoSEQ multiplex PCR; TCRdb's copy has only in-frame clones and lacks some. Of some 170,000 clones listed, over 60% are singletons. Germline V lookup: CDR1 ENHRY, CDR2 SYGVKD. The CDR3 is 15 residues long. Trimming took 3 bases from V and 6 from J, leaving 15 bases between them. The TCR sequence derives from a woman in her thirties in good health and CMV-seronegative. The chain is built from TRBV10-3 and TRBJ1-5; D perhaps matches TRBD1 (6 bases). The sample taken for sequencing was PBMCs. CDR3 bases: TGTGCCATCAGTGACTCGACAGGAACTAGTCAGCCCCAGCATTTT. Amino acids: CAISDSTGTSQPQHF.